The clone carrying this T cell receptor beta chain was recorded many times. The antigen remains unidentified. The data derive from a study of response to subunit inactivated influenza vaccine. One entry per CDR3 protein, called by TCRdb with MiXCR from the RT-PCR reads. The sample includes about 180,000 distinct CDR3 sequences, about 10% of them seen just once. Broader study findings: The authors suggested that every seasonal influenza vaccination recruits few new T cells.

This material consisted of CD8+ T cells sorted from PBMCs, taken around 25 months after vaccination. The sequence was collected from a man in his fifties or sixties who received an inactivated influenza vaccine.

CDR3 residues: CSVPLGVGKNIQYF. The CDR3 DNA reads TGCAGCGTGCCGCTGGGTGTTGGCAAAAACATTCAGTACTTC. The chain links TRBV29-1 to TRBJ2-4; D gene ambiguous. Between the trimmed V and J ends, which lost 6 bases and 3 bases, there was a span of 15 bases. Germline V gene sequence: CDR1 SQVTM, CDR2 ANQGSEA. The CDR3 is 14 residues long.